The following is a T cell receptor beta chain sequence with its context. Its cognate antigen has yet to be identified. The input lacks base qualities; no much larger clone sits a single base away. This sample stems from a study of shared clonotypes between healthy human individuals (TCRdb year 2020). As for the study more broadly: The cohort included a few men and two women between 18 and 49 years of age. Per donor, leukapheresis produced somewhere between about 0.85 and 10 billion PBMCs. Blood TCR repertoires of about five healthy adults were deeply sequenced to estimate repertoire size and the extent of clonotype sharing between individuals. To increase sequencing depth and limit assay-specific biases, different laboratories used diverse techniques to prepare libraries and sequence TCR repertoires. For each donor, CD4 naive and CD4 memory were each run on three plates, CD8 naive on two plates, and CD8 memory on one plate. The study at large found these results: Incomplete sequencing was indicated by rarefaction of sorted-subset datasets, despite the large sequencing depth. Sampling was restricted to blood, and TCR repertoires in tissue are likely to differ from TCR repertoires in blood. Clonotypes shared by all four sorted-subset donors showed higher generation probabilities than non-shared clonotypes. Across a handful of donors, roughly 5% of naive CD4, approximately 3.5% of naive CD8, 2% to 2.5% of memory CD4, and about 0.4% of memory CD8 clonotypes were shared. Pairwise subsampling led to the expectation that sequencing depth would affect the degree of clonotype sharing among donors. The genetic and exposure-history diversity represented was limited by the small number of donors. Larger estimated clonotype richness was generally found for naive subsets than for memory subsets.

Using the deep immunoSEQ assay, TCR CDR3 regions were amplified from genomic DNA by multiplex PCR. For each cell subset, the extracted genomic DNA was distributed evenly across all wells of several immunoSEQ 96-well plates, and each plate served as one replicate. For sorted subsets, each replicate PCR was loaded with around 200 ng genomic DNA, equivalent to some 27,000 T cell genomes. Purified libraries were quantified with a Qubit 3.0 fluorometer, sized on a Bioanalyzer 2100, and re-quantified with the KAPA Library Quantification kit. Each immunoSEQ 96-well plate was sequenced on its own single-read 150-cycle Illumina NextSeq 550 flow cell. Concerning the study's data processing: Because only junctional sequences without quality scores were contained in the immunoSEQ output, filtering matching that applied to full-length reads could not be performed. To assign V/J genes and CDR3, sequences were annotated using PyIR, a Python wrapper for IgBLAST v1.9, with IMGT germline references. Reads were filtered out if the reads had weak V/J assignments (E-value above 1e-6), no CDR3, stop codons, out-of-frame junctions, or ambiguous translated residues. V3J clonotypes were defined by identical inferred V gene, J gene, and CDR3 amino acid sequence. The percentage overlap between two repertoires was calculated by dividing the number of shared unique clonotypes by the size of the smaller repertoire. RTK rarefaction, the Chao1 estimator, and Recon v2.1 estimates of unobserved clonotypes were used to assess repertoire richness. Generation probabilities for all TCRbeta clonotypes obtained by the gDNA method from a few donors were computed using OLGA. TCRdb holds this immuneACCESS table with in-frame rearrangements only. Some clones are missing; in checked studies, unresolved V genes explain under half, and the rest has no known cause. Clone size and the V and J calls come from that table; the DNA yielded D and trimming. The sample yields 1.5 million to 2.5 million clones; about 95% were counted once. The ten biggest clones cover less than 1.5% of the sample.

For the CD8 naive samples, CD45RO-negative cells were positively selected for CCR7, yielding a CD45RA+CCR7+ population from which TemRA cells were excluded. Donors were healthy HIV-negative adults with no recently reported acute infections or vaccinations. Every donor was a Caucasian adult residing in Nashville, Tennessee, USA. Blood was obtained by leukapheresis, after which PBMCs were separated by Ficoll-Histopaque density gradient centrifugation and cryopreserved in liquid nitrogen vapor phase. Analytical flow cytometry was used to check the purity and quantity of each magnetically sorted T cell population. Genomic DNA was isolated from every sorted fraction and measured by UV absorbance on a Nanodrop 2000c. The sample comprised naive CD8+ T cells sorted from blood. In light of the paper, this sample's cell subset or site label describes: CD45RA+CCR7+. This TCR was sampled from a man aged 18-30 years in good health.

The sequence in DNA is TGTGCCAGCAGTTTCGGCCCTCTGGGGGCCAACGTCCTGACTTTC. Translated, it reads CASSFGPLGANVLTF. Recombination connected TRBV27 to TRBJ2-6; the D gene lacks a confident call. The germline ends are 10 bases apart after V is trimmed by 3 bases and J by 4 bases. The germline V gene (reference sequence) gives CDR1 as MNHEY and CDR2 as SMNVEV. Its CDR3 holds 15 amino acids, cysteine through phenylalanine. The DNA shown is the 45-base CDR3, in frame from base 1.